These 30 T cell receptor beta chains originate from one sample sequenced in a study of T cell repertoires in cytomegalovirus infection. A single record per CDR3 protein comes from TCRdb applying MiXCR to the reads. This table has approximately 990,000 distinct CDR3 sequences, around 32% appearing once. No cognate antigen is known for these TCRs. The input for sequencing was cultured CD8+ T cells from PBMCs, taken from culture after CMV antigen stimulation. These receptors all stem from a human donor in good health (CMV status not recorded). Some clones in this sample may be carry-over from other donors' samples.

V and J are TRBV28 and TRBJ2-3, with TRBD2 identical over 8 bases. The V gene end was trimmed by 3 bases and the J gene end by 5 bases; junction bases not matched to a gene: 10. Germline CDR1 is MDHEN and CDR2 is SYDVKM. CDR3 size: 16 residues. DNA for the CDR3: TGTGCCAGCAGTTTTGGTCGGGGGGGCCATTTAGATACGCAGTATTTT. Residues: CASSFGRGGHLDTQYF.

The table lists this clonotype with a count of one. The rearrangement uses TRBV6-5 and TRBJ1-1; D is ambiguous. The CDR3 is 14 residues long. Germline loops: CDR1 MNHEY, CDR2 SVGAGI. The V gene lost 6 bases and the J gene lost 0 bases, with 11 bases spanning the gap. The CDR3 nucleotides are TGTGCCAGCAGAGAACTACAGCTGAACACTGAAGCTTTCTTT. Encoded protein: CASRELQLNTEAFF.

The chain employs TRBV2 and TRBJ1-1; TRBD1 matches at 7 bases. CDR1 is SNHLY, CDR2 FYNNEI, per germline. The CDR3 is 13 residues long. Trimming at V came to 10 bases and at J to 0 bases, leaving 5 bases not matched to a gene. The CDR3 here is CATLTGVNTEAFF. The CDR3 coding sequence is TGTGCCACCCTAACAGGGGTGAACACTGAAGCTTTCTTT.

There are many counts of this clonotype. This chain uses TRBV5-1 with TRBJ2-1; 11 positions match TRBD2. This CDR3 is built from 18 residues. Germline CDR1 is SGHRS and CDR2 is YFSETQ. J was trimmed by 3 bases and V by 2 bases; bases with no gene match: 10. CDR3 DNA: TGCGCCAGCAGCTTCCTAGCGGGGGGCTCAACCTACTACAATGAGCAGTTCTTC. Translated: CASSFLAGGSTYYNEQFF.

This clonotype has a handful of counts. The rearrangement uses TRBV23-1 and TRBJ2-5; tentatively, D is TRBD2 (5 bases). TRBV23-1 is an open reading frame, and its role is uncertain. Trimming pared 1 base from V and 2 bases from J, leaving 11 bases between. The CDR3 contains 15 residues. Written as DNA, the CDR3 is TGCGCCAGCAGTCAATGTCGGGGAAGGCAAGAGACCCAGTACTTC. Its protein product is CASSQCRGRQETQYF.

This clonotype was observed a handful of times. J is TRBJ2-1 and V is TRBV19, with 8 bases lining up with TRBD1. Germline values: CDR1 LNHDA, CDR2 SQIVND (reference sequence). This CDR3 is 16 amino acids long. With 5 bases clipped from V and 0 bases from J, the junction kept 6 bases outside the gene matches. The CDR3 region has the DNA TGTGCCAGTAGTGTACAGGGGGGCAGCTCCTACAATGAGCAGTTCTTC. Residues: CASSVQGGSSYNEQFF.

This chain connects TRBV7-9 to TRBJ2-1; 8 bases fit TRBD1. Germline lookup yields CDR1 SEHNR and CDR2 FQNEAQ (reference sequence). The ends lost 5 bases at V and 0 bases at J; junction bases unmatched: 6. This CDR3 is 16 amino acids long. The CDR3 nucleotides read TGTGCCAGCAGCCAATTAACAGGGGGCTCCTACAATGAGCAGTTCTTC. The encoded protein is CASSQLTGGSYNEQFF.

This clonotype was seen only a few times. The chain recombines TRBV4-1 with TRBJ1-2, with 8 bases that match TRBD1. The CDR3 consists of 15 residues. Germline V CDR1 and CDR2: MGHRA, YSYEKL. The V segment lost 5 bases and the J segment 8 bases; nucleotides outside the gene matches: 13. CDR3 loop: CASSTLDRASDGYTF. The CDR3, as DNA: TGCGCCAGCAGCACCCTGGACAGGGCCTCCGACGGCTACACCTTC.

The chain uses TRBV5-6 and TRBJ2-5, with D unclear. Trimming cost V 4 bases and J 2 bases, with 12 bases left between them. Germline V gene data show CDR1 as SGHDT and CDR2 as YYEEEE. The CDR3 sequence is 14 residues long. The CDR3 DNA follows: TGTGCCAGCAGCCCTTACGGGTATCAAGAGACCCAGTACTTC. Translating it yields CASSPYGYQETQYF.

The chain joins TRBV6-6 to TRBJ2-3; possibly TRBD1 for D (6 bases). In germline, CDR1 is MNHNY, CDR2 SVGAGI (reference sequence). The CDR3 sequence is 17 residues long. V was clipped by 7 bases and J by 0 bases, with 20 bases between them. The chain's CDR3 is CASTSFLQGPSTDTQYF. In DNA form, the CDR3 reads TGTGCCAGCACCTCATTCTTACAGGGACCTAGCACAGATACGCAGTATTTT.

The sample holds many counts of this clonotype. The rearrangement uses TRBV7-2 and TRBJ2-7; TRBD1 aligns across 7 bases. There are 16 residues in the CDR3. Germline CDR1 and CDR2: SGHTA and FQGNSA. V lost 1 base and J lost 3; bases outside the gene matches: 9. The CDR3: CASSLGWDSPYYEQYF. The CDR3, as DNA: TGTGCCAGCAGCTTAGGATGGGACAGCCCGTACTACGAGCAGTACTTC.

The chain has TRBV14 and TRBJ2-3, with D possibly being TRBD1 or TRBD2 (5 bases each). The CDR3 totals 16 residues. Trimming took off 4 bases at V and 4 bases at J, with 18 bases between the two ends. Germline V gives CDR1 SGHDN, CDR2 FVKESK. CDR3 loop: CASSPPGPWDADTQYF. The CDR3, as DNA: TGTGCCAGCAGCCCCCCGGGACCTTGGGATGCAGATACGCAGTATTTT.

This clonotype occurred a few times. The genes are TRBV4-1 and TRBJ2-5, with D maybe TRBD2 (5 bases). V lost 0 bases, J lost 7 bases, and 24 bases lay in between. Germline assignment: CDR1 MGHRA and CDR2 YSYEKL. The CDR3 has 18 amino acids. CDR3 DNA sequence: TGCGCCAGCAGCCAAGATTCGGGGTATCAGCGTCTAGGGCGGACCCAGTACTTC. Translation: CASSQDSGYQRLGRTQYF.

The V and J genes are TRBV29-1 and TRBJ2-1; 11 bases match TRBD2. Germline CDR1 SQVTM, CDR2 ANQGSEA. The CDR3 runs 14 residues. The V segment lost 3 bases and the J segment 5 bases; nucleotides outside the gene matches: 3. The CDR3 here is CSVETGLADNEQFF. CDR3 bases: TGCAGCGTTGAGACGGGACTAGCGGACAATGAGCAGTTCTTC.

This clonotype was observed once. The genes are TRBV15 and TRBJ2-7; D is unclear. Germline V gene sequence: CDR1 LNHNV, CDR2 YYDKDF (reference sequence). This CDR3 has 14 amino acids. The germline V and J ends were trimmed by 2 bases and 2 bases, with 10 bases remaining between them. CDR3 loop: CATSRSDLPYEQYV. CDR3 DNA: TGTGCCACCAGCAGATCCGACCTCCCCTACGAGCAGTACGTC.

This clonotype appeared a few times. V usage is TRBV5-5 and J usage is TRBJ1-5; TRBD1 might be the D (5 bases). The V end was cut by 4 bases, the J end by 1 base, with 12 bases between. The germline V gene encodes CDR1 SGHKS and CDR2 YYEKEE (reference sequence). This CDR3 is 15 amino acids long. The CDR3 coding sequence is TGTGCCAGCAGCCCCTCGGCAGGGAGCAATCAGCCCCAGCATTTT. Translating gives CASSPSAGSNQPQHF.

In this sample, this clonotype turned up many times. The CDR3 sequence: CASSLETEAFF. In DNA, the CDR3 is TGTGCCAGCAGTTTAGAGACAGAAGCTTTCTTT. The chain has TRBV12-3 or TRBV12-4 and TRBJ1-1; D is undetermined. V was clipped by 1 base and J by 8 bases, with 5 bases between them. The CDR3 consists of 11 residues.

CDR3 protein: CAIPGRSAQSSYNEQFF. Written as DNA, the CDR3 is TGTGCCATCCCGGGACGGTCAGCTCAAAGCTCCTACAATGAGCAGTTCTTC. This chain joins TRBV2 and TRBJ2-1; D is possibly TRBD1 or TRBD2 (5 bases each). V was shortened by 10 bases and J by 0 bases, with 22 bases between the two germline ends. The germline CDR1 and CDR2 sequences are SNHLY and FYNNEI. The CDR3 sequence is 17 residues long.

This clonotype occurred a few times. The chain uses TRBV27 and TRBJ2-3; 7 nucleotides align to TRBD1. V was pared by 1 base and J by 0 bases, with 1 base of the junction left unmatched. Per the germline V gene, CDR1 is MNHEY and CDR2 is SMNVEV (reference sequence). CDR3 length: 15 residues. CDR3 coding DNA: TGTGCCAGCAGTTTATGGGACAGAAGCACAGATACGCAGTATTTT. Translated, it gives CASSLWDRSTDTQYF.

V and J are TRBV6-2 or TRBV6-3 and TRBJ2-3, with TRBD2 matching over 14 bases. V trimming: 4 bases; J trimming: 2 bases; junction bases outside the gene matches: 17. CDR1 and CDR2 (germline): MNHEY, SVGEGT. The length of the CDR3 is 21 residues. The CDR3 bases are TGTGCCAGCAGTTCTATACCGGGACTAGCGGGGGCCCACTTAAACACAGATACGCAGTATTTT. Translating it yields CASSSIPGLAGAHLNTDTQYF.

The rearrangement uses TRBV12-5 and TRBJ2-2, with D perhaps given as TRBD1 or TRBD2 (6 bases each). V was clipped by 7 bases and J by 5 bases, with 23 bases between them. This CDR3 spans 17 amino acids. Germline V lookup: CDR1 LGHNT, CDR2 FRNRAP. As DNA, the CDR3 is TGTGCTAGTGTTTTTCAAGTGGAGGGGGGTGAGACCGGGGAGCTGTTTTTT. Its translation is CASVFQVEGGETGELFF.

The rearrangement joins TRBV20-1 to TRBJ1-5, with 10 bases identical to TRBD1. The CDR3 extends over 14 amino acids. V trimming: 6 bases; J trimming: 5 bases; junction bases outside the gene matches: 7. Germline-derived CDR1 and CDR2 are DFQATT and SNEGSKA (reference sequence). The CDR3 loop reads CSAIPGTGDQPQHF. CDR3 coding DNA: TGCAGTGCAATACCCGGGACAGGGGATCAGCCCCAGCATTTT.

This clonotype was picked up a small number of times. This chain joins TRBV19 and TRBJ1-3, with TRBD1 identical over 9 bases. V gave up 4 bases and J gave up 7 bases; unmatched junction bases: 11. The V gene's germline CDR1 is LNHDA and CDR2 SQIVND (reference sequence). This CDR3 is 16 amino acids long. The CDR3 is CASSTRIGTGRNTIYF. Here the CDR3 DNA reads TGTGCCAGTAGTACTCGAATCGGGACAGGGAGGAACACCATATATTTT.

This clonotype was observed at least ten times. The V and J genes are TRBV7-6 and TRBJ2-7; TRBD2 is a possible D gene (6 bases). The V end lost 3 bases, the J end lost 4 bases, and 13 bases lay between the germline ends. Per germline, CDR1 SGHVS and CDR2 FNYEAQ. The CDR3 extends over 14 amino acids. The CDR3 loop is CASSLTRSGYEQYF. DNA for the CDR3: TGTGCCAGCAGCTTGACTAGAAGCGGGTACGAGCAGTACTTC.

This clonotype was found a few times. The rearrangement joins TRBV19 to TRBJ2-2; TRBD2 agrees at 11 bases. CDR3 length: 21 amino acids. Looked up from germline, CDR1 is LNHDA and CDR2 is SQIVND (reference sequence). V shed 3 bases and J 4 bases; nucleotides not matched to a gene: 19. The CDR3, as DNA: TGTGCCAGTAGTATGATAGGTTGGATAGCGGGGGGGCCTTCGGGCACCGGGGAGCTGTTTTTT. It codes for CASSMIGWIAGGPSGTGELFF.

This clonotype was counted many times. This rearrangement joins TRBV7-9 to TRBJ2-7; D assignment may be TRBD1 or TRBD2 (5 bases each). Germline CDR1 reads SEHNR; CDR2 reads FQNEAQ (reference sequence). Trimming took 5 bases from V and 2 from J, leaving 10 bases between them. CDR3 length equals 13 residues. CDR3 loop: CASSQVGAYEQYV. The CDR3 DNA reads as TGTGCCAGCAGCCAAGTGGGGGCCTACGAGCAGTACGTC.

Of note for this clonotype: Its ends do not fully match the called genes, so a read error is possible. The genes are TRBV6-6 and TRBJ2-1; D unclear. The length of the CDR3 is 13 residues. In germline, CDR1 is MNHNY, CDR2 SVGAGI (reference sequence). The CDR3 DNA sequence: TGTACCAGCAGCCAGGTATCCTACAATGAGCAGTTCTTC. This sequence encodes CTSSQVSYNEQFF.

This chain connects TRBV27 to TRBJ2-1; 14 nucleotides align to TRBD2. The CDR3 has 15 residues. With V trimmed by 5 bases and J by 7 bases, 4 bases remained unmatched. CDR1 is MNHEY, CDR2 SMNVEV, per germline (reference sequence). Here the CDR3 reads CASSDGTSGGNEQFF. The CDR3 bases are TGTGCCAGCAGTGACGGGACTAGCGGGGGTAATGAGCAGTTCTTC.

Ten or more counts support this clonotype. The rearrangement joins TRBV19 to TRBJ1-5; weak D call: TRBD1 (6 bases). The CDR3 has 15 amino acids. CDR1 and CDR2 from the germline V gene are LNHDA and SQIVND (reference sequence). Trimming stripped 3 bases from V and 3 bases from J, with 12 bases between. The DNA for the CDR3 is TGTGCCAGTAGTATCCACAGGGTTACCAATCAGCCCCAGCATTTT. Amino acids: CASSIHRVTNQPQHF.

Only a few counts were recorded for this clonotype. The chain has TRBV7-9 and TRBJ2-5, with a weak D call TRBD1 (5 bases). This CDR3 has 15 residues. Trimming cost V 5 bases and J 5 bases, with 18 bases left between them. CDR1 and CDR2 from the germline V gene are SEHNR and FQNEAQ (reference sequence). The CDR3 loop is CASSEWGPKGETQYF. The CDR3 DNA reads TGTGCCAGCAGCGAGTGGGGTCCAAAGGGGGAGACCCAGTACTTC.